The 26 T cell receptor beta chains presented below share a single source sample, sequenced in a study of CD8 T cells in ankylosing spondylitis (dated by TCRdb to 2016 to 2017). Here is what the overall study found, with its caveats: Blood from ankylosing spondylitis patients appeared to be characterized by a TCR beta motif composed of eight highly homologous amino acid variants.

Library generation was performed with 5' RACE. The listed sequencing device is Illumina HiSeq 2500. Using fastp at Q25 and MiXCR, TCRdb reprocessed the public reads and kept productive beta chains. Each entry is one CDR3 protein sequence, shown with its most common DNA and genes. Here the sample has 670,000 or so distinct CDR3 sequences; under 20% occur a single time. The ten largest make up about 20% of the sample. Their cognate antigens are unknown. The sequencing sample was made of blood, either unsorted or a sorted T cell fraction (not recorded which). All receptors come from a male donor with ankylosing spondylitis.

CDR3: CASSETDFGGGAWPDTQYF. The CDR3 coding sequence is TGTGCCAGCAGCGAAACCGATTTTGGCGGGGGGGCCTGGCCAGATACGCAGTATTTT. The chain carries TRBV7-3 and TRBJ2-3; TRBD2 aligns across 9 bases. V was clipped by 5 bases and J by 4 bases; unmatched bases: 19. CDR1 SGHTA and CDR2 FQGTGA come from the germline V gene. The CDR3 covers 19 residues. Looking up the rest from reference TRBV7-3 and TRBJ2-3 gives the full variable domain: GAGVSQTPSNKVTEKGKYVELRCDPISGHTALYWYRQSLGQGPEFLIYFQGTGAADDSGLPNDRFFAVRPEGSVSTLKIQRTERGDSAVYLCASSETDFGGGAWPDTQYFGPGTRLTVL.

The chain combines TRBV9 with TRBJ2-5; tentatively, D is TRBD1 (6 bases). V was pared by 0 bases and J by 0 bases, with 9 bases between. From germline, CDR1 is SGDLS and CDR2 YYNGEE. The CDR3 contains 15 residues. CDR3 in amino acids: CASSVGTEYQETQYF. Here the CDR3 DNA reads TGTGCCAGCAGCGTAGGGACAGAATACCAAGAGACCCAGTACTTC.

This chain joins TRBV2 and TRBJ2-3, with 8 nucleotides matching TRBD2. The trim removed 6 bases at V and 0 bases at J, leaving 5 bases unmatched. Germline V CDR1 and CDR2: SNHLY, FYNNEI. The CDR3 is 15 amino acids. For the CDR3, the DNA is TGTGCCAGCAGCAGACTAGCGCCCAGCACAGATACGCAGTATTTT. The encoded protein is CASSRLAPSTDTQYF.

This clonotype has just a few counts. This chain links TRBV2 with TRBJ2-1; 8 bases align to TRBD2. The CDR3 extends over 15 amino acids. The junction had 11 bases not matched to a gene; V was cut back by 3 bases and J by 10 bases. The germline CDR1 and CDR2 sequences are SNHLY and FYNNEI. The CDR3 reads CASSDTGGGVAEQFF. For the CDR3, the DNA is TGTGCCAGCAGTGACACGGGAGGGGGGGTCGCGGAGCAGTTCTTC.

The chain couples TRBV20-1 to TRBJ1-2; 7 positions agree with TRBD1. Per germline, CDR1 DFQATT and CDR2 SNEGSKA (reference sequence). Germline trimming cut 6 bases from V and 2 bases from J; bases unmatched to any gene: 6. This CDR3 comprises 13 residues. The CDR3 region is CSARDRLNYGYTF. Here the CDR3 DNA reads TGCAGTGCCCGGGACAGACTAAACTATGGCTACACCTTC.

At least ten counts were recorded for this clonotype. This sequence joins TRBV28 and TRBJ2-1, with 11 positions matching TRBD2. This CDR3 contains 16 residues. Germline V lookup: CDR1 MDHEN, CDR2 SYDVKM. V shed 5 bases, J shed 1 base, and the junction held 4 bases outside the gene matches. CDR3 sequence: CASSPGLAGSYNEQFF. CDR3 sequence (DNA): TGTGCCAGCAGTCCAGGACTAGCGGGTTCCTACAATGAGCAGTTCTTC.

The chain has TRBV4-1 and TRBJ2-3, with a weak D call TRBD2 (6 bases). Trimming took 3 bases from V and 0 from J, leaving 22 bases between them. The CDR3 has 19 residues. The germline gives CDR1 MGHRA, CDR2 YSYEKL. The CDR3 reads CASSHAGPSVPSSTDTQYF. As DNA, the CDR3 is TGCGCCAGCAGCCACGCGGGACCCTCGGTCCCCTCTAGCACAGATACGCAGTATTTT.

This clonotype was observed a few times. The CDR3 DNA follows: TGTGCCAGCACCCCTCCGCGCAAAGGTGCCTACAATGAGCAGTTCTTC. It translates to CASTPPRKGAYNEQFF. The chain is built from TRBV28 and TRBJ2-1; no definite D call. Germline loops: CDR1 MDHEN, CDR2 SYDVKM. This CDR3 spans 16 amino acids. Trimming left V 7 bases short and J 2 bases short, with 18 bases between.

The chain uses TRBV12-3 or TRBV12-4 and TRBJ2-7; possible D gene TRBD1, 6 bases. V lost 1 base to trimming and J lost 2 bases, with 15 bases between them. CDR3 length: 16 amino acids. For the CDR3, the DNA is TGTGCCAGCAGTTTAGAATACCGGACAGCTACCTACGAGCAGTACTTC. Residues: CASSLEYRTATYEQYF.

Only a few counts were recorded for this clonotype. J is TRBJ2-3 and V is TRBV6-1; 9 nucleotides agree with TRBD2. This CDR3 contains 15 residues. V dropped 4 bases and J dropped 2; count of bases not matched to a gene: 4. In germline, CDR1 is MNHNS, CDR2 SASEGT. The CDR3 nucleotides read TGTGCCAGCAGTGCTAGACTAGCGGACACAGATACGCAGTATTTT. It is translated as CASSARLADTDTQYF.

This rearrangement joins TRBV4-1 to TRBJ2-1; D might be TRBD2 (5 bases). Germline CDR1 reads MGHRA; CDR2 reads YSYEKL. The length of the CDR3 is 16 residues. V was shortened by 4 bases and J by 7 bases, with 20 bases between the two germline ends. CDR3 bases: TGCGCCAGCAGCCCCTCGGGCCTATCGGGAATAAATGAGCAGTTCTTC. Translating gives CASSPSGLSGINEQFF.

The V call is TRBV29-1, the J call TRBJ2-7; D perhaps matches TRBD2 (5 bases). From germline, CDR1 is SQVTM and CDR2 ANQGSEA. V shed 3 bases and J shed 4 bases, with 10 bases lying between them. The CDR3 sequence is 12 residues long. The CDR3 loop reads CSVEERRYEQYF. The CDR3 nucleotides are TGCAGCGTTGAGGAGAGGAGGTACGAGCAGTACTTC.

In this sample, this clonotype turned up a few times. This rearrangement joins TRBV3-1 to TRBJ1-1; D is undetermined. This CDR3 region has 14 residues. Trimming pared 4 bases from V and 1 base from J, leaving 10 bases between. Germline V CDR1 and CDR2: LGHDT, YNNKEL (reference sequence). The CDR3 DNA is TGTGCCAGCAGCCTAAAGGTGGGGAACACTGAAGCTTTCTTT. Translated: CASSLKVGNTEAFF. Full variable domain (outside the CDR3, taken from reference TRBV3-1 and TRBJ1-1): DTAVSQTPKYLVTQMGNDKSIKCEQNLGHDTMYWYKQDSKKFLKIMFSYNNKELIINETVPNRFSPKSPDKAHLNLHINSLELGDSAVYFCASSLKVGNTEAFFGQGTRLTVV.

This clonotype was observed a few times. The junction does not match germline at one end; this may be a read error. The chain is built from TRBV24-1 and TRBJ2-2; D might be TRBD2 (5 bases). Germline V gene data show CDR1 as KGHDR and CDR2 as SFDVKD. The length of the CDR3 is 14 residues. CDR3 coding DNA: TGTGCCACCAGTGGCCTAGGTGGTACCGGGGAGCTGTCTTTT. This codes for CATSGLGGTGELSF.

This clonotype has only a few counts. This chain joins TRBV20-1 and TRBJ2-7; TRBD1 matches 10 bases. Germline values: CDR1 DFQATT, CDR2 SNEGSKA (reference sequence). V shed 6 bases, J shed 6 bases, and the junction held 2 bases outside the gene matches. The CDR3 length is 11 residues. CDR3 loop: CSAGQGSEQYF. The CDR3 DNA sequence: TGCAGTGCGGGACAGGGGAGCGAGCAGTACTTC.

The rearrangement joins TRBV3-1 to TRBJ1-1; TRBD1 matches at 8 bases. This CDR3 contains 17 residues. CDR1 LGHDT and CDR2 YNNKEL come from the germline V gene (reference sequence). Trimming at V came to 4 bases and at J to 3 bases, leaving 13 bases not matched to a gene. The CDR3 bases are TGTGCCAGCAGCCTCGGACAGGGCCAGCCCCGCGACACTGAAGCTTTCTTT. Amino acids: CASSLGQGQPRDTEAFF.

This clonotype was observed a handful of times. Here the CDR3 DNA reads TGTGCCACCAGTGATAGGTCAGATTCCCCTCATCAGCCCCAGCATTTT. The encoded protein is CATSDRSDSPHQPQHF. The chain couples TRBV24-1 to TRBJ1-5; D not resolved. V was clipped by 3 bases and J by 5 bases, with 16 bases between them. The CDR3 runs 16 residues. Per germline, CDR1 KGHDR and CDR2 SFDVKD.

The chain has TRBV25-1 and TRBJ1-2; D uncertain. The CDR3 extends over 14 amino acids. CDR1 MGHDK and CDR2 SYGVNS come from the germline V gene. Trimming shortened V by 3 bases and J by 2 bases, and 10 bases separated the two germline ends. The CDR3 protein is CASSDYSLNYGYTF. The CDR3 nucleotides are TGTGCCAGCAGTGATTACAGCCTGAACTATGGCTACACCTTC.

This clonotype was picked up a small number of times. V gene TRBV6-5 combines with J gene TRBJ2-1; 10 bases match TRBD2. J gave up 7 bases and V 2 bases, and 2 bases lay outside the gene matches. Germline V CDR1 and CDR2: MNHEY, SVGAGI. The CDR3 runs 14 residues. CDR3: CASSYASGRNEQFF. The DNA for the CDR3 is TGTGCCAGCAGTTACGCTAGCGGGAGAAATGAGCAGTTCTTC.

This chain uses TRBV5-5 with TRBJ2-2; no firm D call. The CDR3 is made up of 16 amino acids. CDR1 and CDR2 (germline): SGHKS, YYEKEE (reference sequence). The ends were cut back, 0 bases at V and 2 bases at J, with 11 bases in the middle. CDR3 region: CASSLAARINTGELFF. The CDR3 DNA follows: TGTGCCAGCAGCTTGGCTGCCAGAATAAACACCGGGGAGCTGTTTTTT.

This clonotype was observed a few times. The chain couples TRBV20-1 to TRBJ2-1; 7 bases match TRBD1. CDR3 length: 12 residues. Germline values: CDR1 DFQATT, CDR2 SNEGSKA (reference sequence). Germline trimming cut 8 bases from V and 4 bases from J; bases unmatched to any gene: 5. CDR3 region: CSTGQAYNEQFF. For the CDR3, the DNA is TGCAGTACCGGACAGGCTTACAATGAGCAGTTCTTC.

The gene calls are TRBV10-3 and TRBJ1-1; tentative D call: TRBD1 (5 bases). V lost 7 bases, J lost 1 base, and 13 bases lay in between. Germline lookup yields CDR1 ENHRY and CDR2 SYGVKD. The CDR3 has 14 residues. CDR3 region: CAIKRDSSNTEAFF. CDR3 sequence (DNA): TGTGCCATCAAACGGGACTCCTCGAACACTGAAGCTTTCTTT.

This clonotype was counted a few times. The rearrangement links TRBV6-1 to TRBJ2-1; 14 bases map to TRBD2. V shed 3 bases and J 8 bases; nucleotides not matched to a gene: 9. The CDR3 has 17 amino acids. CDR1 and CDR2 (germline): MNHNS, SASEGT. CDR3 sequence: CASSDRLAGGRGDEQFF. The CDR3 DNA reads as TGTGCCAGCAGTGATCGACTAGCGGGAGGGAGGGGCGATGAGCAGTTCTTC.

The V and J genes are TRBV6-5 and TRBJ1-2, with D possibly TRBD1 on 5 matching bases. V was cut by 2 bases and J by 2 bases, with 12 bases left in between. Per the germline V gene, CDR1 is MNHEY and CDR2 is SVGAGI. CDR3 length: 15 amino acids. CDR3 loop: CASSYQGGNNYGYTF. The CDR3 DNA reads as TGTGCCAGCAGTTACCAGGGAGGAAACAACTATGGCTACACCTTC.

This clonotype has ten or more counts. The V and J genes are TRBV5-1 and TRBJ1-1; D perhaps matches TRBD1 (5 bases). With 3 bases removed from V and 4 bases from J, the gap between germline ends came to 13 bases. Germline CDR1 reads SGHRS; CDR2 reads YFSETQ. CDR3 length equals 14 residues. CDR3 loop: CASSSGSGGTEAFF. The CDR3 coding sequence is TGCGCCAGCAGCTCAGGGTCAGGAGGCACTGAAGCTTTCTTT.

The chain carries TRBV5-1 and TRBJ2-7, with D possibly matching TRBD1 (6 bases). This CDR3 has 15 amino acids. V was pared by 4 bases and J by 6 bases, with 20 bases between. Germline CDR1 and CDR2: SGHRS and YFSETQ. As DNA, the CDR3 is TGCGCCAGCAGCCTTCCCGGGGAAAAGGGGGTCGAGCAGTACTTC. Its protein is CASSLPGEKGVEQYF. The full variable domain, completed using reference TRBV5-1 and TRBJ2-7, is KAGVTQTPRYLIKTRGQQVTLSCSPISGHRSVSWYQQTPGQGLQFLFEYFSETQRNKGNFPGRFSGRQFSNSRSEMNVSTLELGDSALYLCASSLPGEKGVEQYFGPGTRLTVT.